These 2 T cell receptor beta chains were all obtained from the same sample, sequenced in a study of cytomegalovirus exposure and HLA in healthy donors. Vbeta (60) and Jbeta (13) primers were used in the PCR. Profiling relied on immunoSEQ multiplex PCR, and the TCRdb table lists in-frame clones only, not all of them. Of 150,000 to 200,000 clones in the sample, around 84% are singletons; the top ten hold 1.9%. Sequencing was done on a sample of PBMCs. These receptors came from a man in his late teens or twenties in good health and CMV-seronegative.

In DNA form, the CDR3 reads TGTGCCAGCAGTTTATTCCCAGGGCGAGATTTCCACGAGCAGTACTTC. Translating gives CASSLFPGRDFHEQYF. V and J are TRBV28 and TRBJ2-5; a possible D gene is TRBD1 (5 bases). Near its end, the DNA agrees better with TRBJ2-7, so the J call may be wrong. The CDR3 has 16 residues. CDR1 is MDHEN, CDR2 SYDVKM, per germline.

This clone was seen a handful of times. The chain uses TRBV5-6 and TRBJ1-2; D possibly corresponds to TRBD1 (5 bases). Deletions cut 2 bases from V and 8 bases from J, with 13 bases between. Germline values: CDR1 SGHDT, CDR2 YYEEEE. The CDR3 totals 13 residues. The CDR3 DNA sequence: TGTGCCAGCAGCTTTGGAGGGGCGGGGGGCTACACCTTC. Amino acids: CASSFGGAGGYTF.